This record covers a single TCR beta chain. Its specificity is not known. Drawn from each donor were 9 to 10 milliliters of peripheral blood. This specimen comes from a study of blood T cells in healthy people across ages. V was clipped by 5 bases and J by 4 bases, with 14 bases between them. The CDR3 has 14 residues. Germline loops: CDR1 MNHEY, CDR2 SVGEGT. Study-level results: Diversity was higher, and naive CD4+ cells more numerous, in long-lived donors than in aged donors.

Alongside a J-beta primer mix, a sample-barcoded 5' primer served in a second PCR lasting 7 to 11 cycles. TCRdb recomputed calls from the 5' RACE reads with MiXCR, one row per CDR3 protein. Of hundreds of thousands of distinct CDR3 sequences in the sample, under 45% were seen once. The chain joins TRBV6-2 or TRBV6-3 to TRBJ1-1; TRBD1 might be the D (6 bases). The TCR sequence derives from a man aged 55 to 70 in good health. The sequenced sample consisted of blood. The CDR3 region is CASSANRVGTEAFF. In nucleotides, the CDR3 is TGTGCCAGCAGTGCTAACAGGGTGGGCACTGAAGCTTTCTTT.